These T cell receptor beta chains were read from a single sample in a study of shared clonotypes between healthy human individuals. Data came from immunoSEQ multiplex PCR; TCRdb stores just in-frame clones and leaves some out. The top ten hold roughly 0.055% of the sample, which has some 550,000 clones, 95% to 98% seen once. Input material: naive CD4+ T cells sorted from blood. The receptors were sampled from a woman in her thirties in good health. The conserved cysteine and the conserved F or W are not part of the CDR3 here. The order of the fields is V gene, J gene, clone size, CDR3 length, CDR3 protein. Clone sizes are given selectively: once, few, many, or a class where the clone is expanded.

v_gene: TRBV2
j_gene: TRBJ2-3
abundance: .
len: 11
CDR3aa: ASSETPAGTQY

v_gene: TRBV30
j_gene: TRBJ1-4
abundance: .
len: 10
CDR3aa: AWSVNPGRLF

v_gene: TRBV27
j_gene: TRBJ2-3
abundance: .
len: 15
CDR3aa: ASSTAGEFAGTDTQY

v_gene: TRBV28
j_gene: TRBJ2-4
abundance: .
len: 11
CDR3aa: ASRPGRANIQY

v_gene: TRBV28
j_gene: TRBJ2-3
abundance: .
len: 13
CDR3aa: ASSLSGRDTDTQY

v_gene: TRBV11-2
j_gene: TRBJ2-1
abundance: once
len: 13
CDR3aa: ASSSGLARHNEQF

v_gene: TRBV19
j_gene: TRBJ2-5
abundance: .
len: 12
CDR3aa: ASTQTSRQETQY

v_gene: TRBV7-3
j_gene: TRBJ2-1
abundance: .
len: 15
CDR3aa: ASSSGLAGQAYNEQF

v_gene: TRBV28
j_gene: TRBJ2-2
abundance: .
len: 11
CDR3aa: ASRQGYTGELF

v_gene: TRBV19
j_gene: TRBJ1-4
abundance: .
len: 11
CDR3aa: ASSIQSAEKLF

v_gene: TRBV29-1
j_gene: TRBJ2-4
abundance: .
len: 15
CDR3aa: SVVYGLATLAKNIQY

v_gene: TRBV28
j_gene: TRBJ1-2
abundance: few
len: 10
CDR3aa: ASSFDGYGYT

v_gene: TRBV2
j_gene: TRBJ2-1
abundance: .
len: 13
CDR3aa: ASSEALAGAAEQF

v_gene: TRBV6-6
j_gene: TRBJ2-7
abundance: .
len: 10
CDR3aa: ASSTSLYEQY

v_gene: TRBV5-1
j_gene: TRBJ1-1
abundance: few
len: 13
CDR3aa: ASSPRQGARTEAF

v_gene: TRBV2
j_gene: TRBJ2-3
abundance: .
len: 11
CDR3aa: ASIRTGGDTQY

v_gene: TRBV28
j_gene: TRBJ2-5
abundance: once
len: 15
CDR3aa: ASSFPGLAGGLETQY

v_gene: TRBV10-3
j_gene: TRBJ2-3
abundance: .
len: 12
CDR3aa: AINRLAGTDTQY

v_gene: TRBV7-2
j_gene: TRBJ2-2
abundance: .
len: 13
CDR3aa: ASSLTGLTTGELF

v_gene: TRBV6-1
j_gene: TRBJ2-3
abundance: .
len: 13
CDR3aa: ASRDTRWGTDTQY

v_gene: TRBV6-5
j_gene: TRBJ1-6
abundance: once
len: 14
CDR3aa: ASSFWDSGLGSPLH

v_gene: TRBV19
j_gene: TRBJ2-1
abundance: once
len: 10
CDR3aa: ASSTRKAEQF

v_gene: TRBV25-1
j_gene: TRBJ2-7
abundance: .
len: 14
CDR3aa: ASSEKSREGNYEQY

v_gene: TRBV27
j_gene: TRBJ2-3
abundance: .
len: 17
CDR3aa: ASSLSRLAGRSSTDTQY

v_gene: TRBV28
j_gene: TRBJ2-1
abundance: .
len: 14
CDR3aa: ASSRSGSRSYNEQF

v_gene: TRBV30
j_gene: TRBJ1-1
abundance: few
len: 11
CDR3aa: AWSDTGGTEAF

v_gene: TRBV5-5
j_gene: TRBJ1-4
abundance: .
len: 15
CDR3aa: ASSLVRGQATNEKLF

v_gene: TRBV28
j_gene: TRBJ2-3
abundance: .
len: 13
CDR3aa: ASTSPQAASDTQY

v_gene: TRBV6-1
j_gene: TRBJ2-7
abundance: .
len: 12
CDR3aa: ASSVTGGSYEQY

v_gene: TRBV20-1
j_gene: TRBJ2-7
abundance: .
len: 9
CDR3aa: SARILDEQY

v_gene: TRBV28
j_gene: TRBJ2-5
abundance: once
len: 14
CDR3aa: ASRTGARISQETQY

v_gene: TRBV11-2
j_gene: TRBJ2-6
abundance: .
len: 15
CDR3aa: ASSWDRHRTGANVLT

v_gene: TRBV11-3
j_gene: TRBJ2-1
abundance: .
len: 14
CDR3aa: ASSLGLRTGNNEQF

v_gene: TRBV29-1
j_gene: TRBJ1-2
abundance: .
len: 10
CDR3aa: SVGGLDYGYT

v_gene: TRBV10-2
j_gene: TRBJ2-5
abundance: .
len: 13
CDR3aa: ASSFAGTDQETQY

v_gene: TRBV19
j_gene: TRBJ2-1
abundance: .
len: 11
CDR3aa: ASSRQGIGEQF

v_gene: TRBV18
j_gene: TRBJ1-5
abundance: .
len: 14
CDR3aa: ASSPGMSGDISPQH

v_gene: TRBV7-8
j_gene: TRBJ2-5
abundance: once
len: 13
CDR3aa: ASSPYRDPEETQY

v_gene: TRBV27
j_gene: TRBJ2-1
abundance: .
len: 15
CDR3aa: ASSPTSGPPPLVEQF

v_gene: TRBV4-2
j_gene: TRBJ2-7
abundance: .
len: 14
CDR3aa: ASSQDRQATSYEQY

v_gene: TRBV19
j_gene: TRBJ2-7
abundance: once
len: 17
CDR3aa: ASSPSFGGRSRRSYEQY